The T cell receptor (beta chain) under discussion was sequenced for a study of CD8 T cells in ankylosing spondylitis. This clonotype was found many times. Its cognate antigen is unknown. A single record per CDR3 protein comes from TCRdb applying MiXCR to the 5' RACE reads. The data show some 220,000 distinct CDR3 sequences, 8.2% seen once. Overall study results and limits: Disease-linked clones were CD8+ and relatively rare in peripheral blood.

This CDR3 spans 15 amino acids. Germline V gives CDR1 MNHNS, CDR2 SASEGT. Trimming at V came to 6 bases and at J to 7 bases, leaving 8 bases not matched to a gene. The sequenced sample was blood, either unsorted or a sorted T cell fraction (not recorded which). This clonotype was sampled from a female donor with ankylosing spondylitis or in good health (not recorded which). The rearrangement uses TRBV6-1 and TRBJ2-1; 11 bases match TRBD2. The CDR3 coding sequence is TGTGCCAGCAGAGGGACTAGCGGTTGGGGTAATGAGCAGTTCTTC. This codes for CASRGTSGWGNEQFF.